This TCR beta chain was captured by sequencing in a study of T cells expressing NK-cell markers. Looking at the study overall: It was sorted CD3+CD56+NKG2C+, CD3+CD56+NKG2C- and CD3+CD56-NKG2C+ T cells that supplied the TCR beta repertoires. General observations from the study: It was still unclear whether expanded NKG2C+ T cell clones were HCMV specific.

Using the 5' RACE reads, TCRdb records one entry per CDR3 protein without DNA. Here the sample table reports fewer than 40,000 distinct CDR3 sequences. In regard to this clonotype: Its antigen is currently unknown.

This CDR3 is 13 amino acids long. CDR1 is SGHTA and CDR2 is FQGNSA in the germline V gene. Specimen: blood T cells: a sorted CD56 or NKG2C T cell subset, CD4+ or CD8+ T cells, or bulk PBMC T cells (not recorded which). The V and J genes are TRBV7-2 and TRBJ2-3; TCRdb returns TRBD1, unconfirmable since there is no DNA. This TCR was sampled from a woman between 18 and 70 years old in good health. The CDR3: CASNNGGTDTQYF.